These T cell receptor beta chains were read from a single sample in a study of T cells in Graves' hyperthyroidism and ophthalmopathy. TCRdb passed the multiplex PCR reads through MiXCR, listing each CDR3 protein once. This sample yields about 100,000 distinct CDR3 sequences, of which approximately 16% are seen a single time; less than 50% belongs to the top ten. Sequenced sample: blood. These receptors were collected from a woman between 45 and 60 years old with Graves' hyperthyroidism. Both conserved end residues are part of each CDR3. Each record gives: D gene, clone size, J gene, V gene, CDR3 protein, CDR3 DNA. A D gene is named only where the DNA matches it firmly. Clone size is stated in some rows and not others, as once, few, many or a class when expanded.

.	many	TRBJ2-7	TRBV10-3	CAISDPAERQGEQYF	TGTGCCATCAGTGACCCCGCAGAAAGGCAGGGCGAGCAGTACTTC
.	many	TRBJ1-4	TRBV11-2	CASSFGAQNEKLFF	TGTGCCAGCAGCTTTGGGGCACAGAACGAAAAACTGTTTTTT
.	.	TRBJ1-5	TRBV3-1	CASSLGRVNQPQHF	TGTGCCAGCTCCCTCGGGAGGGTCAATCAGCCCCAGCATTTT
.	many	TRBJ2-3	TRBV27	CASSVLLSTDTQYF	TGTGCCAGCAGTGTACTCCTTAGCACAGATACGCAGTATTTT
.	many	TRBJ2-1	TRBV7-4	CASSNDLHGINNEQFF	TGTGCCAGCAGCAACGACCTACATGGCATAAACAATGAGCAGTTCTTC
TRBD1	many	TRBJ1-1	TRBV27	CASTTYQGGRNTEAFF	TGTGCCAGCACAACGTACCAGGGGGGACGCAACACTGAAGCTTTCTTT
TRBD2	.	TRBJ2-1	TRBV20-1	CSAPGTGTSGRTRGNEQFF	TGCAGTGCCCCCGGGACCGGGACTAGCGGGAGGACCAGGGGGAATGAGCAGTTCTTC
TRBD1	many	TRBJ2-1	TRBV24-1	CATSDWRTGVYDEQFF	TGTGCCACCAGTGATTGGCGGACAGGGGTGTACGATGAGCAGTTCTTC
.	many	TRBJ2-7	TRBV5-1	CASSFRDTSYEQYF	TGCGCCAGCAGCTTCCGGGACACTTCCTACGAGCAGTACTTC
.	many	TRBJ1-3	TRBV20-1	CSARRSEGSPGNTIYF	TGCAGTGCTAGACGTTCCGAAGGATCCCCTGGAAACACCATATATTTT
.	many	TRBJ2-1	TRBV7-3	CASSLSSYNEQFF	TGTGCCAGCAGCTTGAGCAGTTACAATGAGCAGTTCTTC
.	many	TRBJ1-4	TRBV6-1	CASLSWGENEKLFF	TGTGCCAGCCTTAGTTGGGGGGAGAATGAAAAACTGTTTTTT
.	many	TRBJ2-1	TRBV20-1	CSARVLGSYNEQFF	TGCAGTGCTAGAGTCTTAGGATCCTACAATGAGCAGTTCTTC
.	many	TRBJ1-5	TRBV28	CASRLDSNQPQHF	TGTGCCAGCAGACTTGACAGCAATCAGCCCCAGCATTTT
TRBD2	many	TRBJ2-1	TRBV19	CATKRGGRIDNEQFF	TGTGCCACCAAGCGGGGAGGGCGAATAGACAATGAGCAGTTCTTC
TRBD2	.	TRBJ2-7	TRBV7-9	CASSPLAGVSHEQYF	TGTGCCAGCAGCCCCCTAGCGGGAGTTTCCCACGAGCAGTACTTC